This TCR beta chain was profiled in a study of cytomegalovirus exposure and HLA in healthy donors. The study, taken as a whole, reports: TCR beta chain V- and J-gene trimming was linked, in a later analysis, to a missense variant in DCLRE1C.

V was cut by 4 bases and J by 6 bases, with 6 bases left in between. This CDR3 contains 12 residues. The germline gives CDR1 WNHNN, CDR2 SYGVQD (reference sequence). Primers: 60 Vbeta forward and 13 Jbeta reverse. Some clones are missing from TCRdb's copy, which holds only in-frame ones; the method was immunoSEQ multiplex PCR. The repertoire holds 72,000 or so clones, with roughly two thirds as singletons. On this clone: The antigen remains unidentified.

The receptor was isolated from a woman aged 45-59 years in good health and CMV-seronegative. The sequencing sample was made of PBMCs. The chain joins TRBV10-1 to TRBJ2-2; D uncertain. The CDR3 nucleotides read TGCGCCAGCAGTGTCCTTTCCGGGGAGCTGTTTTTT. Amino acids: CASSVLSGELFF.